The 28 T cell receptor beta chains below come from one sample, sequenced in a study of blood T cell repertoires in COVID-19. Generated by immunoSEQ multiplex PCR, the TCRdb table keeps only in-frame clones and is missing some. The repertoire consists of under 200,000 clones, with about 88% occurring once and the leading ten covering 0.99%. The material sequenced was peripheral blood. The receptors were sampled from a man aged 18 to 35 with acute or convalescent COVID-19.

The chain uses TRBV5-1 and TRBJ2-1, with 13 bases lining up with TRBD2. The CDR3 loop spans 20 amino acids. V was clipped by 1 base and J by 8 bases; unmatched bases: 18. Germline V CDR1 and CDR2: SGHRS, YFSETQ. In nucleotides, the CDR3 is TGCGCCAGCAGCTTGTTCACCGGGACTAGCGGGAACAGGGGAGGAGATGAGCAGTTCTTC. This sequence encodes CASSLFTGTSGNRGGDEQFF.

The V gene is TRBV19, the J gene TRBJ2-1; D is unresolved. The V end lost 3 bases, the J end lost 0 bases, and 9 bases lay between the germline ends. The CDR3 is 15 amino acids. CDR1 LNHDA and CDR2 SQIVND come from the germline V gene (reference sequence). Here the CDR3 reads CASSIIRVSYNEQFF. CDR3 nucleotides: TGTGCCAGTAGTATCATCCGGGTCTCCTACAATGAGCAGTTCTTC.

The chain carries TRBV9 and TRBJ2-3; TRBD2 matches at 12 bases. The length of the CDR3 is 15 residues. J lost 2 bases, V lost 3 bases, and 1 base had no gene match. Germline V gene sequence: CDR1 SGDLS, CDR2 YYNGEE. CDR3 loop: CASSGLAGVTDTQYF. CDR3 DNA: TGTGCCAGCAGCGGACTAGCGGGGGTCACAGATACGCAGTATTTT. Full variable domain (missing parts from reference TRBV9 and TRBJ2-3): DSGVTQTPKHLITATGQRVTLRCSPRSGDLSVYWYQQSLDQGLQFLIQYYNGEERAKGNILERFSAQQFPDLHSELNLSSLELGDSALYFCASSGLAGVTDTQYFGPGTRLTVL.

The CDR3: CASSADRRQHEQFF. In nucleotides, the CDR3 is TGTGCCAGCAGTGCGGACAGGAGACAACATGAGCAGTTCTTC. The chain has TRBV25-1 and TRBJ2-1, with 7 bases that match TRBD1. Unmatched junction bases numbered 8, after V lost 4 bases and J lost 8 bases. Germline V CDR1 and CDR2: MGHDK, SYGVNS. This CDR3 spans 14 amino acids.

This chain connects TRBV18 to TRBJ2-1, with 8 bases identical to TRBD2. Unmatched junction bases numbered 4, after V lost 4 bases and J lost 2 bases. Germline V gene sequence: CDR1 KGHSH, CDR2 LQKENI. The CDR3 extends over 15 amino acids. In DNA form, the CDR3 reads TGTGCCAGCTCACGGGGCGGGGGGACCTACAATGAGCAGTTCTTC. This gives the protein CASSRGGGTYNEQFF.

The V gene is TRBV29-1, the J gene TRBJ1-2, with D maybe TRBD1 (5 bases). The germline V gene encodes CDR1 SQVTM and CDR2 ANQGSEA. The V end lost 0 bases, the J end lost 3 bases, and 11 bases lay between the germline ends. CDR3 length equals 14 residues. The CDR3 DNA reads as TGCAGCGTTGAAGAGGACACACAATACTATGGCTACACCTTC. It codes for CSVEEDTQYYGYTF.

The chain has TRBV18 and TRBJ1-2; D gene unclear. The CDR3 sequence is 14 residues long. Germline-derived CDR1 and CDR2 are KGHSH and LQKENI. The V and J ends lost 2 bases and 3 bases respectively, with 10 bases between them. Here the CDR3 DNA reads TGTGCCAGCTCACCAAGGGAGGACTACTATGGCTACACCTTC. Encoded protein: CASSPREDYYGYTF.

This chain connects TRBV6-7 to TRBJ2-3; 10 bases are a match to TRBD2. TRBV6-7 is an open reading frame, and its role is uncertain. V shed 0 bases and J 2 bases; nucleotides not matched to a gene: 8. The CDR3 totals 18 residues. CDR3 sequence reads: CASSYSSQRGGHTDTQYF. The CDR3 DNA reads TGTGCCAGCAGTTACTCATCCCAGCGGGGGGGCCACACAGATACGCAGTATTTT.

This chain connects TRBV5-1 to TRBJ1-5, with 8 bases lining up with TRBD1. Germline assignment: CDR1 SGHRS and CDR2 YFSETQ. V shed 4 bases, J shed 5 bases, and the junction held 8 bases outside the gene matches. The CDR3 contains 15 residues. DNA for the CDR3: TGCGCCAGCAGCCGGACAGGGAACGTGGATCAGCCCCAGCATTTT. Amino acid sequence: CASSRTGNVDQPQHF.

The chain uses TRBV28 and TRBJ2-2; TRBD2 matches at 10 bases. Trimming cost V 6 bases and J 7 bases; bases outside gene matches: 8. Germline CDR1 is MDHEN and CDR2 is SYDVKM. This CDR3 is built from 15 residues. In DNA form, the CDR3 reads TGTGCCAGCAGACCCAGCGGGGGGGCCATCGGGGAGCTGTTTTTT. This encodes CASRPSGGAIGELFF.

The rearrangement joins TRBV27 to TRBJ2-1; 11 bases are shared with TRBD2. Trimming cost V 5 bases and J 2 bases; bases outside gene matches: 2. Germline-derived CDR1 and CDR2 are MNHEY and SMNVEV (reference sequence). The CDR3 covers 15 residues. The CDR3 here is CASSISGGAYNEQFF. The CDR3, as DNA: TGTGCCAGCAGTATTAGCGGGGGGGCCTACAATGAGCAGTTCTTC.

The CDR3 region has the DNA TGTGCCAGTAGTATGGGGACTAGAGAGGAAAAACTGTTTTTT. Its translation is CASSMGTREEKLFF. The chain has TRBV19 and TRBJ1-4; D is possibly TRBD1 (5 bases). This CDR3 region has 14 residues. Germline loops: CDR1 LNHDA, CDR2 SQIVND (reference sequence). The ends were cut back, 3 bases at V and 8 bases at J, with 13 bases in the middle.

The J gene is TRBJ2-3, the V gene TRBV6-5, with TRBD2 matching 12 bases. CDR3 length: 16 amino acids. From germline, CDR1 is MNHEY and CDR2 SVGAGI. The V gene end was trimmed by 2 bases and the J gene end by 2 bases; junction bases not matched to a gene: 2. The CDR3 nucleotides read TGTGCCAGCAGTTACCCTAGCGGGGGGGCCACAGATACGCAGTATTTT. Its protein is CASSYPSGGATDTQYF.

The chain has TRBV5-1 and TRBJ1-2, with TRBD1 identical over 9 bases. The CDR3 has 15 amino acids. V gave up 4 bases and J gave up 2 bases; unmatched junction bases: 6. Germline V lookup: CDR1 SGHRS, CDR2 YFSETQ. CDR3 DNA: TGCGCCAGCAGCGCAGGGGACAGGGAAAACTATGGCTACACCTTC. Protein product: CASSAGDRENYGYTF. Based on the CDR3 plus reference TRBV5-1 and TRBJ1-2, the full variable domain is KAGVTQTPRYLIKTRGQQVTLSCSPISGHRSVSWYQQTPGQGLQFLFEYFSETQRNKGNFPGRFSGRQFSNSRSEMNVSTLELGDSALYLCASSAGDRENYGYTFGSGTRLTVV.

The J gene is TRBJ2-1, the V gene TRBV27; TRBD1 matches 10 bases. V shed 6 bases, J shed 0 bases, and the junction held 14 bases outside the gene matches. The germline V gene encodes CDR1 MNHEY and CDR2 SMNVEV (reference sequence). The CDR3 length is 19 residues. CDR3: CASSSGTGVLRGSYNEQFF. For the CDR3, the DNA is TGTGCCAGCAGCTCCGGGACAGGGGTATTGCGTGGCTCCTACAATGAGCAGTTCTTC.

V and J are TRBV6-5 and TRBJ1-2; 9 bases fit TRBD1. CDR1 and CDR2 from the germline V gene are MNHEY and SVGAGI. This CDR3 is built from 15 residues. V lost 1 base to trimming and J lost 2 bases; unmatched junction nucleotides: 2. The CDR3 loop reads CASSYYGTGNYGYTF. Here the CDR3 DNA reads TGTGCCAGCAGTTACTATGGGACAGGGAACTATGGCTACACCTTC.

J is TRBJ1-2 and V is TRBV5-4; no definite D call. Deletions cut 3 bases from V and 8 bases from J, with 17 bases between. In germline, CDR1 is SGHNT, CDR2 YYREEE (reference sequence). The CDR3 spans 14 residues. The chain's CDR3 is CASSWIGRTEGYTF. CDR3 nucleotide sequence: TGTGCCAGCAGCTGGATAGGGAGGACGGAAGGCTACACCTTC.

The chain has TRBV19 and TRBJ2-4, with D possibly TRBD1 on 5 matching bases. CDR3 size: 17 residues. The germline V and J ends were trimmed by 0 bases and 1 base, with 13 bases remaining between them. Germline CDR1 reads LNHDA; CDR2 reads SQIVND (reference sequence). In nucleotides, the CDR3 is TGTGCCAGTAGTATAGACCCAGGGAAGGGCGCCAAAAACATTCAGTACTTC. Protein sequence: CASSIDPGKGAKNIQYF.

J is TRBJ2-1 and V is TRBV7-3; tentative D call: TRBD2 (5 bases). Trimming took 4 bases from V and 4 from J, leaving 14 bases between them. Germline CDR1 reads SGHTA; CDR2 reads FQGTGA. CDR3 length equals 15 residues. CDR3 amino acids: CASSSTPSLYNEQFF. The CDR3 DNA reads TGTGCCAGCAGCTCGACGCCTAGCCTTTACAATGAGCAGTTCTTC.

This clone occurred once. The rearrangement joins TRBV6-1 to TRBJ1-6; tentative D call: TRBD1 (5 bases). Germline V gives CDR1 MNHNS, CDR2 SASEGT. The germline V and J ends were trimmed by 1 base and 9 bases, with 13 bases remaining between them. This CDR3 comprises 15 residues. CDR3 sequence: CASSEDPGGFSPLHF. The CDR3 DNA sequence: TGTGCCAGCAGTGAAGATCCGGGGGGTTTTTCACCCCTCCACTTT.

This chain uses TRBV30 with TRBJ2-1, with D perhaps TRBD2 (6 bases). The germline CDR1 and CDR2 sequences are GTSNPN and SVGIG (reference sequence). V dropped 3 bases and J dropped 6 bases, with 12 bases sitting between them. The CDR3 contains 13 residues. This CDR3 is CAWSDLASNEQFF. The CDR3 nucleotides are TGTGCCTGGAGCGATCTAGCGTCCAATGAGCAGTTCTTC.

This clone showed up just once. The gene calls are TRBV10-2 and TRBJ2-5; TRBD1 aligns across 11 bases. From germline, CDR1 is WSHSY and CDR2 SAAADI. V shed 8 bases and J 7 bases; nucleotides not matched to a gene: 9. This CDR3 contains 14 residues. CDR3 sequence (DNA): TGCGCCAGCTGTGGACAGGGGGCGTGGGGGACCCAGTACTTC. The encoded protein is CASCGQGAWGTQYF.

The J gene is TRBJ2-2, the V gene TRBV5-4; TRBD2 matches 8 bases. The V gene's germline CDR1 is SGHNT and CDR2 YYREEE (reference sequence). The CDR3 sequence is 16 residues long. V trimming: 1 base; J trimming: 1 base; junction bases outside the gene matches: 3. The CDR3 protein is CASSLKLAGNTGELFF. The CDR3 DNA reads TGTGCCAGCAGCTTGAAGCTAGCGGGGAACACCGGGGAGCTGTTTTTT. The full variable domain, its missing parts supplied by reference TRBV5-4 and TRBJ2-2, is ETGVTQSPTHLIKTRGQQVTLRCSSQSGHNTVSWYQQALGQGPQFIFQYYREEENGRGNFPPRFSGLQFPNYSSELNVNALELDDSALYLCASSLKLAGNTGELFFGEGSRLTVL.

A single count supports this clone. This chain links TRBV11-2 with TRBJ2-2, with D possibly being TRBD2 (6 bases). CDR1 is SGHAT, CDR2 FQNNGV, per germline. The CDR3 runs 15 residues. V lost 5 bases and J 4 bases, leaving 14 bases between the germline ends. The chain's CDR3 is CASSLHPGGTGELFF. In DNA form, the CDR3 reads TGTGCCAGCAGCCTACACCCCGGGGGCACCGGGGAGCTGTTTTTT.

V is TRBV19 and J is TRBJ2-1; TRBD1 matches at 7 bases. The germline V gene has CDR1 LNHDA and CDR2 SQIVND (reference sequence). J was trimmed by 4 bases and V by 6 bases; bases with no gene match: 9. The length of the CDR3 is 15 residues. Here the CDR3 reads CASRPKDRPYNEQFF. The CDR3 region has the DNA TGTGCCAGTAGACCCAAGGACAGGCCATACAATGAGCAGTTCTTC. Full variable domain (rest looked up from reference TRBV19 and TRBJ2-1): DGGITQSPKYLFRKEGQNVTLSCEQNLNHDAMYWYRQDPGQGLRLIYYSQIVNDFQKGDIAEGYSVSREKKESFPLTVTSAQKNPTAFYLCASRPKDRPYNEQFFGPGTRLTVL.

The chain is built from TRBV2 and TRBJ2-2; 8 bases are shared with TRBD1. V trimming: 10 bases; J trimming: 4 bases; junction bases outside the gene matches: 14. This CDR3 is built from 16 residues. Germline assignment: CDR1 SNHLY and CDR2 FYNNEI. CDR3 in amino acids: CATIRTGRLGTGELFF. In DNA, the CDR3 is TGTGCCACCATCAGGACAGGGAGGCTTGGCACCGGGGAGCTGTTTTTT.

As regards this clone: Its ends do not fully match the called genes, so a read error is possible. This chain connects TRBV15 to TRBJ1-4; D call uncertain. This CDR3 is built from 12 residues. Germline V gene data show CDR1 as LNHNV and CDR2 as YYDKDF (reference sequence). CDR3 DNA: TGTGCCACCAGCAGAGATAGCCAGCCGTGGGTTTTT. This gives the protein CATSRDSQPWVF.

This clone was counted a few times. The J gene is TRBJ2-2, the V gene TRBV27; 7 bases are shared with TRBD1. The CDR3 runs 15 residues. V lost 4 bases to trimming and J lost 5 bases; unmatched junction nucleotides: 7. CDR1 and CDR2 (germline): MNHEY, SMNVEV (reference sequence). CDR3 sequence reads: CASSSGDRETGELFF. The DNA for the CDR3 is TGTGCCAGCAGTTCGGGCGACAGGGAAACCGGGGAGCTGTTTTTT.